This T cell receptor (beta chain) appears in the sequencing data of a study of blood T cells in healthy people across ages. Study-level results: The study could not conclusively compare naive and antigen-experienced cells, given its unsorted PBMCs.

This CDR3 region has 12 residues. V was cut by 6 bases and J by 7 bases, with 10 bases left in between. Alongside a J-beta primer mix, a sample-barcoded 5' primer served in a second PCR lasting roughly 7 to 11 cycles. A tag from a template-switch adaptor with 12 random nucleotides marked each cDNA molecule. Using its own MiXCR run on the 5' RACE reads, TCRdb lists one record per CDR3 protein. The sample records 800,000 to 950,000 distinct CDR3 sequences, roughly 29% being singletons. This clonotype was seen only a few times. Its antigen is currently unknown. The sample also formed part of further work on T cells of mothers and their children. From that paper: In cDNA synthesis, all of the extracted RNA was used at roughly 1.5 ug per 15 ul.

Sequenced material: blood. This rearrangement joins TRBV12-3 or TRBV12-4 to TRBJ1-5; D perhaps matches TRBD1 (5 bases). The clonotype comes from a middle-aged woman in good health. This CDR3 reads CASRAEGQPQHF. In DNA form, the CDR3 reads TGTGCCAGCAGGGCCGAGGGGCAGCCCCAGCATTTT.